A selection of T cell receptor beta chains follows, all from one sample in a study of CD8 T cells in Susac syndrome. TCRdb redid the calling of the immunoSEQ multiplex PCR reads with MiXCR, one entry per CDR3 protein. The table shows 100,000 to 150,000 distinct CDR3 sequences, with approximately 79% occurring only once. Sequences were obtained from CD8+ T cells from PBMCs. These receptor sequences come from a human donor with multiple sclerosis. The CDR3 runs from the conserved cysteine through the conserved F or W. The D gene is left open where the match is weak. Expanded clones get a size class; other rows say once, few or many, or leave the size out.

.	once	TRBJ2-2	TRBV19	TGTGCCAGTAGTATAGTGGCGGGTTGGGTGAGCACCGGGGAGCTGTTTTTT	CASSIVAGWVSTGELFF
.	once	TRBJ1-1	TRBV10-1	TGCGCCAGCAGGGACACACTTCCAGGGGAAGGGGGAACTGAAGCTTTCTTT	CASRDTLPGEGGTEAFF
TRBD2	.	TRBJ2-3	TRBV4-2	TGTGCCAGCAGCCAAGCTCTAGCGGGTACTCTCACAGATACGCAGTATTTT	CASSQALAGTLTDTQYF
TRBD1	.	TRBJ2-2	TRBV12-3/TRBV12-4	TGTGCCAGCAGTGTCCAGGACAGGTTGAACACCGGGGAGCTGTTTTTT	CASSVQDRLNTGELFF
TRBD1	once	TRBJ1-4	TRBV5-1	TGCGCCAGCAGCTTGCTGGACAGGGAGGACGAAAAACTGTTTTTT	CASSLLDREDEKLFF
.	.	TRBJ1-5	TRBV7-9	TGTGCCAGCAGCTCGCGGGACGAACCCCAGCCCCAGCATTTT	CASSSRDEPQPQHF
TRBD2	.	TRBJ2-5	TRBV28	TGTGCCAGCAGTTTATATAGCGGGGGGGCCTCCGTGACCCAGTACTTC	CASSLYSGGASVTQYF
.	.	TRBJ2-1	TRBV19	TGTGCCAGTAGTATAGGTCTCAGGGGCTACAATGAGCAGTTCTTC	CASSIGLRGYNEQFF
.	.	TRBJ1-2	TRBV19	TGTGCCAGTAGTATAGAACGGGTCAACGACTATGGCTACACCTTC	CASSIERVNDYGYTF
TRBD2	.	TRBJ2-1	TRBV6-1	TGTGCCAGCAGCGAACCGGGACTAGAGGACGGTGAGCAGTTCTTC	CASSEPGLEDGEQFF
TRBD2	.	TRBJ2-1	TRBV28	TGTGCCAGCAGTTTCCTCCTAGCGGGAGAATCGGATGAGCAGTTCTTC	CASSFLLAGESDEQFF
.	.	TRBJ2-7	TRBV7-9	TGTGCCAGCAGCATAAGCAGGGTAAACGAGCAGTACTTC	CASSISRVNEQYF
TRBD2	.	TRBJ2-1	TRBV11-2	TGTGCCAGCAGCCCTCTAGCGGGGGACTCCTACAATGAGCAGTTCTTC	CASSPLAGDSYNEQFF
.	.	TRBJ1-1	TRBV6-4	TGTGCCAGCAGTGACTCGAAGGTCGGGCGGACTGAAGCTTTCTTT	CASSDSKVGRTEAFF
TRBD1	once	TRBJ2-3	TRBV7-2	TGTGCCAGCAGCACTGGACAGGGAAACACAGATACGCAGTATTTT	CASSTGQGNTDTQYF
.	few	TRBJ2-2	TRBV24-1	TGTGCCACCAGTGATTTCAACACCGGGGAGCTGTTTTTT	CATSDFNTGELFF
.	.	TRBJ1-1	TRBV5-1	TGCGCCAGCAGCTTGGAAGCCCCGACAGTGATTGAAGCTTTCTTT	CASSLEAPTVIEAFF
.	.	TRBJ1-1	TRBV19	TGTGCCAGTTCATACGAGGGCCCAAAGTCTGAAGCTTTCTTT	CASSYEGPKSEAFF
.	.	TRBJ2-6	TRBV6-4	TGTGCCAGCAGTGACACGACCAGCACTGGGGCCAACGTCCTGACTTTC	CASSDTTSTGANVLTF
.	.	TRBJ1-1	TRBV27	TGTGCCAGCAGTTTATCGTCGGGCTACACTGAAGCTTTCTTT	CASSLSSGYTEAFF
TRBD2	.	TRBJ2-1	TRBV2	TGTGCCAGCAGTCCTATTAGCGGGAGTTCCTACAATGAGCAGTTCTTC	CASSPISGSSYNEQFF
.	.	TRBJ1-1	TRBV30	TGTGCCTGGATCTTGGAGGGCATGAACACTGAAGCTTTCTTT	CAWILEGMNTEAFF
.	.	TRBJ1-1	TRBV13	TGTGCCAGCAGCCCCCCCCCAAAGCCAAACACTGAAGCTTTCTTT	CASSPPPKPNTEAFF
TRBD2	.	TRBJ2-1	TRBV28	TGTGCCAGCAGTTTACAAGCGGGGGTCTACAATGAGCAGTTCTTC	CASSLQAGVYNEQFF
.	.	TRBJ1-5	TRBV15	TGTGCCACCAGCAGAGATCTTTCCCTAAATCAGCCCCAGCATTTT	CATSRDLSLNQPQHF
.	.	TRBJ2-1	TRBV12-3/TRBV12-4	TGTGCCAGCAGTTTTTTAAGTCCTGACAATGAGCAGTTCTTC	CASSFLSPDNEQFF
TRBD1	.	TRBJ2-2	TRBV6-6	TGTGCCAGCAGTCACTTTATCGACAGGGCCACCGGGGAGCTGTTTTTT	CASSHFIDRATGELFF
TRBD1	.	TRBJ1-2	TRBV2	TGTGCCAGCAGTCGGACAGGAGGGGAAGATGGCTACACCTTC	CASSRTGGEDGYTF
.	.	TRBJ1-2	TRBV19	TGTGCCAGTAGTGTGGGGGCCTGGGATGGCTACACCTTC	CASSVGAWDGYTF
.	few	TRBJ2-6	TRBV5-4	TGTGCCAGCACCCCGGCCGGGACTGGGGCCAACGTCCTGACTTTC	CASTPAGTGANVLTF
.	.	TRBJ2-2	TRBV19	TGTGCCACTCAAAGATCCGGTCGAGACACCGGGGAGCTGTTTTTT	CATQRSGRDTGELFF
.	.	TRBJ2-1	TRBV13	TGTGCCAGCAGTTCTCTCAGACATGAGCAGTTCTTC	CASSSLRHEQFF
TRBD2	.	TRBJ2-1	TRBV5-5	TGTGCCAGCAGCTTGAGGACTAGCGGGAGGTATGATGAGCAGTTCTTC	CASSLRTSGRYDEQFF
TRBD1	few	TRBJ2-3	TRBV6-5	TGTGCCAGCAGTTCCCCCCGACAGGGTCCAGATACGCAGTATTTT	CASSSPRQGPDTQYF
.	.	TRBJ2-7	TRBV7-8	TGTGCCAGCAGCCGTGGCCTGGGACGCCTCTCCTACGAGCAGTACTTC	CASSRGLGRLSYEQYF
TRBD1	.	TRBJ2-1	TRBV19	TGTGCCAGTAGTATATTTGGACAGGGGTTTACCTACAATGAGCAGTTCTTC	CASSIFGQGFTYNEQFF
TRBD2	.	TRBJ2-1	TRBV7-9	TGTGCCAGCAGCTTCGAAGGTAGCGGGAGCTACAATGAGCAGTTCTTC	CASSFEGSGSYNEQFF
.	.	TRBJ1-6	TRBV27	TGTGCCAGCAGTCCAAGTTCGGGGTATTCACCCCTCCACTTT	CASSPSSGYSPLHF
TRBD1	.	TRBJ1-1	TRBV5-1	TGCGCCAGCAGCTGGACAGGGTCCACTGAAGCTTTCTTT	CASSWTGSTEAFF
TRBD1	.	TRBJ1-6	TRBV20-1	TGCAGTGCTAGTCCCGACAGGGGCAGCTCACCCCTCCACTTT	CSASPDRGSSPLHF